This T cell receptor beta chain was observed in a study of T cells in Graves' hyperthyroidism and ophthalmopathy. Findings of the study overall: Also found in blood were most expanded thyroid clonotypes above 0.001. The model forecast ophthalmopathy, anticipating it by a median about 7 months before onset.

Ten or more counts support this clonotype. The antigen is not known. TCR beta CDR3 regions were amplified from RNA transcripts. First-round RT-PCR targeting the TCR CDR3 was performed with the HTBI primer set. TCRdb recomputed calls from the multiplex PCR reads with MiXCR, one row per CDR3 protein. Of roughly 600,000 distinct CDR3 sequences in the sample, 14% were seen once. Ophthalmopathy in the patients scored at least 3 on Clinical Activity Score and at least 4 on NOSPECS grade, lasting under 3 months. Trimming removed 2 bases at V and 12 bases at J, with 8 bases between. The CDR3 spans 12 residues. Germline values: CDR1 MDHEN, CDR2 SYDVKM.

The rearrangement links TRBV28 to TRBJ1-6, with D unresolved. Sequencing was performed on blood. The receptor comes from a woman aged 50 to 60 with Graves' ophthalmopathy. The CDR3 is CASSLISVPLHF. The CDR3 DNA reads TGTGCCAGCAGTTTAATCTCGGTACCCCTCCACTTT. Complete variable domain (other parts from reference TRBV28 and TRBJ1-6): DVKVTQSSRYLVKRTGEKVFLECVQDMDHENMFWYRQDPGLGLRLIYFSYDVKMKEKGDIPEGYSVSREKKERFSLILESASTNQTSMYLCASSLISVPLHFGNGTRLTVT.